These T cell receptor beta chains were read from a single sample in a study of blood T cell repertoires in COVID-19. The repertoire was sequenced with immunoSEQ multiplex PCR; TCRdb's copy has only in-frame clones and lacks some. The table includes more than 350,000 clones, approximately 91% detected once. Sequencing input: PBMCs or T cells enriched from blood (not recorded which). The receptors come from a woman aged 18-35 years who had been exposed to COVID-19. CDR3s include the opening cysteine and the closing phenylalanine or tryptophan. D genes are given only for firm matches. The size field is filled for only some rows; it gives once, few, many or a size class.

D gene | clone size | J gene | V gene | CDR3 protein | CDR3 DNA
NA | NA | TRBJ1-2 | TRBV5-3 | CARSSVGCLYGYTF | TGTGCCAGAAGCTCGGTCGGGTGTCTCTATGGCTACACCTTC
NA | NA | TRBJ1-5 | TRBV10-3 | CAIGPPLGAQHF | TGTGCCATCGGGCCTCCCTTGGGAGCCCAGCATTTT
NA | NA | TRBJ1-2 | TRBV6-6 | CASSPRQRIYGYTF | TGTGCCAGCAGCCCAAGACAGAGAATCTATGGCTACACCTTC
NA | NA | TRBJ2-5 | TRBV28 | CASSSDRETQYF | TGTGCCAGCAGTTCAGACAGGGAGACCCAGTACTTC
TRBD2 | NA | TRBJ2-7 | TRBV27 | CASRNTPLKTSRSSYEQYF | TGTGCCAGCAGAAATACACCTTTAAAGACTAGCCGTTCCTCCTACGAGCAGTACTTC
TRBD2 | NA | TRBJ2-2 | TRBV11-3 | CASSSSGGSGELFF | TGTGCCAGCAGCTCTAGCGGGGGTTCCGGGGAGCTGTTTTTT
TRBD1 | NA | TRBJ2-7 | TRBV11-2 | CASSSTTGPYEQYF | TGTGCCAGCAGCTCCACGACAGGGCCCTACGAGCAGTACTTC
TRBD1 | NA | TRBJ1-4 | TRBV4-2 | CASSQERGTGDEKLFF | TGTGCCAGCAGCCAAGAAAGAGGGACAGGGGATGAAAAACTGTTTTTT
TRBD1 | NA | TRBJ2-4 | TRBV24-1 | CATSDSGTAGKNIQYF | TGTGCCACCAGTGATAGTGGGACAGCCGGTAAAAACATTCAGTACTTC
NA | few | TRBJ1-1 | TRBV2 | CASISRQPNTEAFF | TGTGCCAGCATTTCTCGACAGCCGAACACTGAAGCTTTCTTT